What follows are 13 T cell receptor beta chains derived from one specimen sequenced in a study of CD8 T cells in ankylosing spondylitis. The study's findings and limits: Ankylosing spondylitis blood appeared to carry a characteristic TCR beta motif of fewer than 10 highly homologous variants.

These receptors' antigens are unknown. MiXCR, run by TCRdb on the 5' RACE reads, gives a single entry per CDR3 protein. The sample includes just under 550,000 distinct CDR3 sequences, about 13% of them seen just once. Source material: blood, either unsorted or a sorted T cell fraction (not recorded which). These receptors all stem from a male donor with ankylosing spondylitis.

To note about this clonotype: A much larger clone sits a single nucleotide away, making a read error possible. The chain combines TRBV11-2 with TRBJ2-7, with no clear D. This CDR3 comprises 13 residues. V lost 4 bases to trimming and J lost 6 bases, with 13 bases between them. Germline CDR1 SGHAT, CDR2 FQNNGV. Written as DNA, the CDR3 is TGTGCCAGCAGCTCAGTCAGTCAAGGCGAGCAGTACTTC. Translating gives CASSSVSQGEQYF.

The chain has TRBV20-1 and TRBJ2-1; 9 bases map to TRBD2. Germline V gene sequence: CDR1 DFQATT, CDR2 SNEGSKA (reference sequence). The V gene end was trimmed by 0 bases and the J gene end by 8 bases; junction bases not matched to a gene: 8. CDR3 length: 15 residues. CDR3 loop: CSARDAGGPRDEQFF. CDR3 coding DNA: TGCAGTGCTAGAGATGCGGGAGGGCCTAGGGATGAGCAGTTCTTC.

This rearrangement joins TRBV11-2 to TRBJ2-7, with D tentatively TRBD1 or TRBD2 (5 bases each). CDR1 is SGHAT, CDR2 FQNNGV, per germline. The CDR3 has 14 amino acids. Trimming left V 0 bases short and J 7 bases short, with 13 bases between. DNA of the CDR3: TGTGCCAGCAGCTTAGACAGGGACCGTCCTGAGCAGTACTTC. This encodes CASSLDRDRPEQYF.

This clonotype was picked up many times. The chain carries TRBV5-1 and TRBJ2-1; D is undetermined. CDR3 length equals 13 residues. From germline, CDR1 is SGHRS and CDR2 YFSETQ. The germline V and J ends were trimmed by 6 bases and 6 bases, with 13 bases remaining between them. The chain's CDR3 is CASMAIPLNEQFF. The CDR3 coding sequence is TGCGCCAGCATGGCTATTCCGCTCAATGAGCAGTTCTTC.

This clonotype was observed a few times. The chain links TRBV3-1 to TRBJ2-3; 9 bases line up with TRBD2. Germline CDR1 is LGHDT and CDR2 is YNNKEL (reference sequence). V lost 3 bases, J lost 7 bases, and 14 bases stayed unmatched. The CDR3 totals 17 residues. The CDR3 DNA reads TGTGCCAGCAGCCACCGGGGTAGCGGGAGCAGTGTAAATACGCAGTATTTT. Its translation is CASSHRGSGSSVNTQYF.

The chain couples TRBV5-1 to TRBJ1-2, with TRBD1 matching 12 bases. V was pared by 0 bases and J by 7 bases, with 10 bases of the junction left unmatched. CDR3 size: 17 residues. Per the germline V gene, CDR1 is SGHRS and CDR2 is YFSETQ. CDR3 bases: TGCGCCAGCAGCTTGGCCTGGGACAGGGGGCGCCCAGGTGGCTACACCTTC. Its translation is CASSLAWDRGRPGGYTF.

The chain has TRBV6-2 or TRBV6-3 and TRBJ2-7, with 7 bases fitting TRBD1. V shed 7 bases, J shed 7 bases, and the junction held 22 bases outside the gene matches. CDR1 is MNHEY, CDR2 SVGEGT, per germline. The CDR3 is 17 residues long. CDR3 residues: CASTKRASPGQSLEQYF. Written as DNA, the CDR3 is TGTGCCAGCACTAAACGTGCCTCTCCGGGACAGTCGCTTGAGCAGTACTTC.

This clonotype appeared many times. The chain joins TRBV27 to TRBJ2-1; TRBD2 matches 16 bases. This CDR3 region has 16 residues. Trimming took 5 bases from V and 7 from J; bases not matched to a gene: 5. CDR1 and CDR2 from the germline V gene are MNHEY and SMNVEV (reference sequence). The DNA for the CDR3 is TGTGCCAGCAGTCCCGGGACTAGCGGGAGGGCTAATGAGCAGTTCTTC. Translation gives CASSPGTSGRANEQFF.

This clonotype was observed at least ten times. The rearrangement joins TRBV27 to TRBJ2-5, with D perhaps given as TRBD1 or TRBD2 (5 bases each). The CDR3 covers 13 residues. The germline V gene encodes CDR1 MNHEY and CDR2 SMNVEV (reference sequence). V was clipped by 6 bases and J by 5 bases, with 13 bases between them. The chain's CDR3 is CASSWGWGETQYF. The CDR3 nucleotides are TGTGCCAGCAGCTGGGGCTGGGGGGAGACCCAGTACTTC.

The rearrangement joins TRBV11-2 to TRBJ2-4; D assignment may be TRBD1 or TRBD2 (7 bases each). The ends were cut back, 0 bases at V and 15 bases at J, with 21 bases in the middle. In germline, CDR1 is SGHAT, CDR2 FQNNGV. The CDR3 contains 15 residues. DNA for the CDR3: TGTGCCAGCAGCTTAGATGGGGGCCAGGGGGAGGGCCGGTACTTC. Its protein is CASSLDGGQGEGRYF.

Ten or more counts support this clonotype. The chain employs TRBV7-2 and TRBJ2-5; D gene unclear. V was pared by 2 bases and J by 1 base, with 11 bases between. Germline assignment: CDR1 SGHTA and CDR2 FQGNSA. This CDR3 comprises 15 residues. CDR3 region: CASSLSIAVQETQYF. The CDR3 DNA reads as TGTGCCAGCAGCTTATCTATCGCCGTCCAAGAGACCCAGTACTTC.

The chain joins TRBV15 to TRBJ2-2, with D perhaps TRBD1 (7 bases). V was shortened by 0 bases and J by 6 bases, with 11 bases between the two germline ends. The CDR3 has 15 residues. Germline loops: CDR1 LNHNV, CDR2 YYDKDF (reference sequence). Here the CDR3 reads CATSRDRGVPGELFF. The CDR3 nucleotides are TGTGCCACCAGCAGAGACAGGGGGGTTCCCGGGGAGCTGTTTTTT.

The rearrangement joins TRBV7-9 to TRBJ1-4; D unresolved. The CDR3 sequence is 15 residues long. Germline lookup yields CDR1 SEHNR and CDR2 FQNEAQ (reference sequence). Between the trimmed V and J ends, which lost 3 bases and 0 bases, there was a span of 8 bases. CDR3 coding DNA: TGTGCCAGCAGCTTTTCCCACACAACTAATGAAAAACTGTTTTTT. Translated, it gives CASSFSHTTNEKLFF.